These 21 T cell receptor beta chains originate from one sample sequenced in a study of response to subunit inactivated influenza vaccine. Each CDR3 protein is one row after TCRdb ran MiXCR on the RT-PCR reads. The sample holds 600,000 to 850,000 distinct CDR3 sequences, around 13% seen once. Source: PBMCs from blood, taken around 15 days before vaccination. The receptors were gathered from a man aged 50 to 59 who received an inactivated influenza vaccine.

V and J are TRBV5-1 and TRBJ2-1; 9 bases match TRBD1. The V and J ends lost 8 bases and 4 bases, in that order; junction bases with no gene match: 7. Germline V gene data show CDR1 as SGHRS and CDR2 as YFSETQ. CDR3 length: 14 residues. CDR3 bases: TGCGCCAGTACCCGGGACAGGGAGTACAATGAGCAGTTCTTC. It specifies CASTRDREYNEQFF.

J is TRBJ2-3 and V is TRBV20-1; D gene unclear. The length of the CDR3 is 10 residues. The germline V gene encodes CDR1 DFQATT and CDR2 SNEGSKA (reference sequence). Trimming pared 6 bases from V and 6 bases from J, leaving 7 bases between. The CDR3 nucleotides read TGCAGTGCCCGCTGGGATACGCAGTATTTT. Translating gives CSARWDTQYF.

This chain connects TRBV20-1 to TRBJ1-1, with D uncertain. V lost 3 bases and J lost 4, with 12 bases in between. This CDR3 is 13 amino acids long. Germline values: CDR1 DFQATT, CDR2 SNEGSKA (reference sequence). As DNA, the CDR3 is TGCAGTGCTAGTATCCGGACCCCCACTGAAGCTTTCTTT. It encodes CSASIRTPTEAFF.

This rearrangement joins TRBV3-1 to TRBJ2-3, with TRBD2 identical over 9 bases. The length of the CDR3 is 18 residues. From germline, CDR1 is LGHDT and CDR2 YNNKEL (reference sequence). With 0 bases clipped from V and 0 bases from J, the junction kept 7 bases outside the gene matches. The CDR3 nucleotides are TGTGCCAGCAGCCAAGAATGGGCTAGCGGGACTAGCACAGATACGCAGTATTTT. Translation: CASSQEWASGTSTDTQYF.

This clonotype appeared a few times. The CDR3 loop is CASSPQGGRGTQYF. CDR3 bases: TGTGCCAGCAGCCCCCAGGGCGGGAGGGGGACCCAGTACTTC. The chain uses TRBV5-6 and TRBJ2-5; the match to TRBD2 covers 9 bases. In germline, CDR1 is SGHDT, CDR2 YYEEEE. The CDR3 consists of 14 residues. With V trimmed by 4 bases and J by 7 bases, 8 bases remained unmatched.

The rearrangement joins TRBV2 to TRBJ1-2, with unresolved D. V lost 6 bases and J 1 base, leaving 12 bases between the germline ends. The CDR3 is 14 amino acids. Germline V gives CDR1 SNHLY, CDR2 FYNNEI. The CDR3 loop is CASRVDGNNYGYTF. CDR3 sequence (DNA): TGTGCCAGCAGAGTAGACGGAAATAACTATGGCTACACCTTC.

The V call is TRBV5-5, the J call TRBJ1-6; tentatively, D is TRBD1 (5 bases). Trimming took off 1 base at V and 7 bases at J, with 12 bases between the two ends. Per the germline V gene, CDR1 is SGHKS and CDR2 is YYEKEE (reference sequence). The CDR3 consists of 15 residues. CDR3 loop: CASSLNQGSNSPLHF. CDR3 in DNA: TGTGCCAGCAGCTTGAATCAGGGAAGCAATTCACCCCTCCACTTT.

V gene TRBV6-1 combines with J gene TRBJ1-1, with TRBD1 matching over 10 bases. After removal of 6 bases from V and 5 bases from J, the junction contained 3 bases not matched to a gene. There are 13 residues in the CDR3. Germline CDR1 and CDR2: MNHNS and SASEGT. CDR3 region: CASRRTGGTEAFF. The CDR3 nucleotides are TGTGCCAGCAGACGGACAGGGGGAACTGAAGCTTTCTTT.

This sequence joins TRBV20-1 and TRBJ1-1; D unclear. Germline CDR1 reads DFQATT; CDR2 reads SNEGSKA (reference sequence). Deletions cut 3 bases from V and 0 bases from J, with 5 bases between. The CDR3 contains 12 residues. This CDR3 reads CSASHLNTEAFF. The CDR3 DNA sequence: TGCAGTGCTAGTCATCTGAACACTGAAGCTTTCTTT.

The gene calls are TRBV19 and TRBJ2-7, with a possible D match to TRBD2 (5 bases). Trimming cost V 3 bases and J 3 bases, with 12 bases left between them. The CDR3 extends over 14 amino acids. Germline-derived CDR1 and CDR2 are LNHDA and SQIVND (reference sequence). CDR3 nucleotide sequence: TGTGCCAGTAGTATGGCTCGCGGGCGCTACGAGCAGTACTTC. It codes for CASSMARGRYEQYF.

This clonotype has ten or more counts. This chain uses TRBV4-3 with TRBJ2-3; TRBD2 agrees at 15 bases. Trimming took 4 bases from V and 0 from J; bases not matched to a gene: 5. The CDR3 covers 18 residues. Germline V gene sequence: CDR1 LGHNA, CDR2 YSLEER. CDR3: CASSLGLAGGPSTDTQYF. CDR3 coding DNA: TGCGCCAGCAGCCTGGGACTAGCGGGGGGCCCTAGCACAGATACGCAGTATTTT.

This clonotype was counted a few times. V is TRBV5-1 and J is TRBJ1-1, with a tentative D call TRBD1 (5 bases). Trimming stripped 2 bases from V and 1 base from J, with 18 bases between. The CDR3 runs 17 residues. Per the germline V gene, CDR1 is SGHRS and CDR2 is YFSETQ. The CDR3 spells CASSFRSRGFGNTEAFF. The CDR3 nucleotides are TGCGCCAGCAGCTTTCGGTCCCGGGGGTTCGGGAACACTGAAGCTTTCTTT.

This clonotype came up many times. This chain joins TRBV4-3 and TRBJ2-1, with TRBD1 as a possible D gene (5 bases). The CDR3 is made up of 16 amino acids. In germline, CDR1 is LGHNA, CDR2 YSLEER. V lost 0 bases and J lost 8, with 17 bases in between. The CDR3 coding sequence is TGCGCCAGCAGCCAAGAAAGCGCGGCAGGGTTGGATGAGCAGTTCTTC. Translated, it gives CASSQESAAGLDEQFF.

This chain joins TRBV5-1 and TRBJ2-3; 9 positions agree with TRBD2. This CDR3 is 18 amino acids long. The germline V gene has CDR1 SGHRS and CDR2 YFSETQ. After removal of 1 base from V and 0 bases from J, the junction contained 9 bases not matched to a gene. The CDR3 sequence: CASSLFGSGRGSTDTQYF. As DNA, the CDR3 is TGCGCCAGCAGCTTGTTTGGTAGCGGGAGAGGGAGCACAGATACGCAGTATTTT. Looking up the rest from reference TRBV5-1 and TRBJ2-3 gives the full variable domain: KAGVTQTPRYLIKTRGQQVTLSCSPISGHRSVSWYQQTPGQGLQFLFEYFSETQRNKGNFPGRFSGRQFSNSRSEMNVSTLELGDSALYLCASSLFGSGRGSTDTQYFGPGTRLTVL.

There are many counts of this clonotype. This chain joins TRBV5-5 and TRBJ2-1; 9 positions agree with TRBD1. J was trimmed by 7 bases and V by 4 bases; bases with no gene match: 9. The CDR3 totals 15 residues. Germline CDR1 reads SGHKS; CDR2 reads YYEKEE (reference sequence). CDR3 sequence (DNA): TGTGCCAGCAGCACGAGGGGACAGGGCGCAAATGAGCAGTTCTTC. It translates to CASSTRGQGANEQFF.

Ten or more counts support this clonotype. The chain couples TRBV12-5 to TRBJ2-5, with unresolved D. The ends were cut back, 1 base at V and 5 bases at J, with 8 bases in the middle. Germline V gene sequence: CDR1 LGHNT, CDR2 FRNRAP. The CDR3 runs to 13 residues. The CDR3 protein is CASGLAAGETQYF. In DNA form, the CDR3 reads TGTGCTAGTGGTTTGGCAGCCGGGGAGACCCAGTACTTC.

This chain uses TRBV5-1 with TRBJ1-1, with 7 bases that match TRBD1. The CDR3 contains 13 residues. Germline loops: CDR1 SGHRS, CDR2 YFSETQ. V lost 4 bases and J lost 8; bases outside the gene matches: 8. The CDR3 region has the DNA TGCGCCAGCAGCCAGGGGGGCATCCGGGAAGCTTTCTTT. Amino acids: CASSQGGIREAFF.

The chain is built from TRBV3-1 and TRBJ1-5; D remains unclear. The V gene's germline CDR1 is LGHDT and CDR2 YNNKEL (reference sequence). The V end was cut by 0 bases, the J end by 6 bases, with 9 bases between. This CDR3 is 14 amino acids long. The CDR3 is CASSQDRVIQPQHF. CDR3 DNA: TGTGCCAGCAGCCAAGATCGGGTAATTCAGCCCCAGCATTTT. The complete variable domain, with remaining parts taken from reference TRBV3-1 and TRBJ1-5, reads DTAVSQTPKYLVTQMGNDKSIKCEQNLGHDTMYWYKQDSKKFLKIMFSYNNKELIINETVPNRFSPKSPDKAHLNLHINSLELGDSAVYFCASSQDRVIQPQHFGDGTRLSIL.

The sample holds many counts of this clonotype. This chain connects TRBV10-3 to TRBJ2-5; D may be TRBD1 (6 bases). The CDR3 spans 12 residues. CDR1 is ENHRY, CDR2 SYGVKD, per germline. V was pared by 10 bases and J by 0 bases, with 9 bases between. The CDR3 region is CATWDNQETQYF. For the CDR3, the DNA is TGTGCCACCTGGGACAACCAAGAGACCCAGTACTTC.

This clonotype was picked up a small number of times. The rearrangement uses TRBV24-1 and TRBJ2-6; the D is unclear. Germline values: CDR1 KGHDR, CDR2 SFDVKD. The length of the CDR3 is 14 residues. Trimming pared 4 bases from V and 2 bases from J, leaving 5 bases between. The CDR3 DNA follows: TGTGCCACCAGTGAGGGCACTGGGGCCAACGTCCTGACTTTC. It codes for CATSEGTGANVLTF.

This clonotype appeared a few times. The rearrangement links TRBV11-1 to TRBJ2-5; 13 nucleotides match TRBD2. The V segment lost 5 bases and the J segment 4 bases; nucleotides outside the gene matches: 16. The CDR3 totals 19 residues. Per germline, CDR1 SGHAT and CDR2 FQDESV (reference sequence). CDR3 region: CASSNPRTSGSSARETQYF. DNA of the CDR3: TGTGCCAGCAGCAACCCAAGGACTAGCGGGAGCTCTGCAAGAGAGACCCAGTACTTC.